The clone carrying this T cell receptor (beta chain) turned up a few times. TCRdb's table, derived via immunoSEQ multiplex PCR, lists solely in-frame clones and lacks some. Among around 49,000 clones, around 81% were seen once, and the ten largest hold more than 20%. This record belongs to a study of blood T cell repertoires in COVID-19. V gave up 2 bases and J gave up 0 bases, with 5 bases separating them. The CDR3 is 14 residues long. Looked up from germline, CDR1 is SEHNR and CDR2 is FQNEAQ (reference sequence). What was sequenced was peripheral blood. This TCR derives from a woman of 80 years or more with COVID-19, enrolled during active disease. The chain recombines TRBV7-9 with TRBJ1-3; no clear D. CDR3 nucleotides: TGTGCCAGCAGCTTACTAGTCTCTGGAAACACCATATATTTT. It is translated as CASSLLVSGNTIYF.